The entry that follows covers one T cell receptor beta chain sequence. The data originate from a study of blood T cell repertoires in COVID-19. About the research overall: Sources were T cells, B-cell-depleted T cells, or PBMCs; the material itself was cDNA or gDNA.

Those who participated ranged in age from roughly 18 to 100 years and resided in under 25 US areas. Recovered participants had two consecutive negative NP/OP PCR tests, healthcare professional clearance, or symptom resolution. Profiling relied on immunoSEQ multiplex PCR, and the TCRdb table lists in-frame clones only, not all of them. The sample yields 180,000 or so clones, roughly 88% seen once. The germline V gene encodes CDR1 SGHTA and CDR2 FQGNSA. The CDR3 extends over 15 amino acids. Trimming took 4 bases from V and 4 from J; bases not matched to a gene: 4. Material: PBMCs or T cells enriched from blood (not recorded which). The chain uses TRBV7-2 and TRBJ2-5; 12 bases match TRBD2. This sequence was found in a woman aged 30 to 39 who had recovered from COVID-19. The CDR3 DNA sequence: TGTGCCAGCAGCTCCTCGGGACTAGCGGGAGAGACCCAGTACTTC. It translates to CASSSSGLAGETQYF. The whole variable domain, remainder taken from reference TRBV7-2 and TRBJ2-5, is GAGVSQSPSNKVTEKGKDVELRCDPISGHTALYWYRQSLGQGLEFLIYFQGNSAPDKSGLPSDRFSAERTGGSVSTLTIQRTQQEDSAVYLCASSSSGLAGETQYFGPGTRLLVL.